This TCR beta chain derives from a study of response to subunit inactivated influenza vaccine. Study-level results: Authors proposed each seasonal influenza vaccination draws in few new T cells.

Germline V CDR1 and CDR2: LNHDA, SQIVND (reference sequence). Trimming removed 1 base from V and 2 bases from J, with 12 bases in between. The CDR3 covers 15 residues. This clonotype turned up a few times. The antigen is unknown. MiXCR, run by TCRdb on the RT-PCR reads, gives a single entry per CDR3 protein. Seen here are about 520,000 distinct CDR3 sequences, less than 7.5% observed once, and the top ten hold about an eighth. The input for sequencing was PBMCs from blood, taken around 2 years after vaccination. The V call is TRBV19, the J call TRBJ2-7, with D uncertain. This clonotype was sampled from a man between 50 and 70 years old who received an inactivated influenza vaccine. The CDR3 reads CASSIGYVGTYEQYF. The CDR3 DNA reads TGTGCCAGTAGTATAGGCTACGTGGGGACCTACGAGCAGTACTTC.